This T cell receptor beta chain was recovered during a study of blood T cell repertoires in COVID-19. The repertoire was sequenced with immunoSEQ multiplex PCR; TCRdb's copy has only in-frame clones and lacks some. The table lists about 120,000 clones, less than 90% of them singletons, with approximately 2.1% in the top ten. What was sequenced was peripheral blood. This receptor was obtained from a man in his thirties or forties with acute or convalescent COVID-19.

The CDR3 region is CASSSQRGSTDTQYF. The CDR3 bases are TGTGCCAGCAGCTCCCAGCGGGGCAGCACAGATACGCAGTATTTT. The chain links TRBV7-3 to TRBJ2-3; 7 nucleotides line up with TRBD2. CDR3 length: 15 residues. After removal of 4 bases from V and 0 bases from J, the junction contained 4 bases not matched to a gene. CDR1 and CDR2 (germline): SGHTA, FQGTGA.